This TCR beta chain was identified in a study of cytomegalovirus exposure and HLA in healthy donors (dated by TCRdb to 2017 to 2019). Study-level background: An earlier analysis of approximately 550 of the donors reported approximately 290 Gb of sequence data and roughly 100 million unique TCR beta sequences from some 180 million T cells. Alongside the repertoire data, information on donor age, sex, ethnicity and CMV serostatus was compiled. High-throughput TCR immunosequencing, statistical association of individual TCRs with disease status, and machine learning were combined to predict cytomegalovirus infection status. The study profiled the T cell repertoires of approximately 700 subjects by immunosequencing and related them to cytomegalovirus serostatus. Because of strong linkage in the cohort, a handful of DR-DQ haplotypes were treated as single units for association and clustering. An earlier analysis of 587 of the donors applied high-throughput TCR beta sequencing to assess whether each TCR beta V gene segment acted as functional or pseudogenic. The study aimed to test whether signatures of past pathogen exposure could be identified by cataloging public T cell receptors. Typing coverage differed by locus: A, B, C, DRB1 and DQB1 were typed in roughly 620-630 donors, DQA1 in about 560, DPA1 in nearly 610, and DPB1 in 472. On average, 235,054 unique TCR beta nucleotide sequences were sequenced per donor among roughly 430 genotyped donors of the cohort, with 15% to 20% of those sequences being non-productive. In a later genetic analysis, genome-wide SNP genotypes for 398 of the 666 donors were used, and that subset was treated as a discovery cohort. Of the 398 genotyped donors, around 81% fell in the genetic ancestry cluster associated with self-reported Caucasian donors. Every discovery cohort repertoire had been produced on one sequencing platform. HLA typing covered class I and class II loci at four-digit resolution. Besides the first cohort of under 700 subjects, a separate validation cohort made up of roughly 130 different subjects was used. Rather than drawing on any new phenotypic data, the later analysis identified candidate immune exposures from TCR beta sequences and the way those sequences occurred across donors. About 280 gigabases of sequencing data and 70 million to 100 million unique TCR sequences made up an early release that covered nearly 650 HLA-typed donors. A later analysis re-examined previously published TCR beta repertoires from about 700 donors and added high-resolution HLA genotyping to investigate patterns of TCR occurrence. Beyond this particular receptor, the publication reports: A later analysis found that HLA-associated TCR beta chains were more clonally expanded and had lower generation probabilities than equally common non-associated chains. The only immune exposure information available for the cohort was CMV serostatus. In both the original and validation cohorts, the classifier was reported to diagnose cytomegalovirus status with high specificity and sensitivity. In a later analysis, the rate of TCR association differed among HLA loci, with DRB1 alleles having the most associated TCRs and HLA-C alleles having the fewest. In vitro tests confirmed that a few of the cytomegalovirus-associated TCR beta chains recognize cytomegalovirus antigens. HLA typing was unavailable for some donors at each locus, so association tests used only the typed subset. In a later genetic analysis, fewer N-insertions in productive TCRs were reported among donors in an Asian-associated ancestry cluster than the approximately 710-donor mean. A further reported finding was that TCR beta sequences accurately predicted the HLA-A and HLA-B alleles for most subjects in the first cohort. Correlated functional status among segregating V segments might be attributable to linkage disequilibrium, but an unknown experimental factor could not be ruled out. When HLA alleles, especially DR and DQ, strongly co-occurred, attributing TCR associations to individual alleles was difficult. At a false discovery rate of 0.05, a later analysis linked 16,951 TCR beta sequences to specific HLA alleles. In an earlier analysis of around 600 of the donors, most TCR beta V segments were observed in productive rearrangements about 87% or about 30% of the time, broadly matching IMGT annotations. An association between a missense DCLRE1C variant and V-gene and J-gene trimming of TCR beta chains was found in a later genetic analysis and replicated in an independent cohort. The study gave a list of under 200 TCR beta chains associated with cytomegalovirus. Across donors, most TCR sequences were observed very rarely, whereas some public TCRs were present in many individuals. A cluster of highly shared sequence variants was judged likely to be a technical artifact of the sequencing pipeline. Because the 87-base-pair reads could not distinguish some IMGT-functional V segments, including TRBV6-2 and TRBV6-3, those segments were excluded. According to the authors, the approach could potentially be generalized to other disease states and immunological phenotypes. The earlier analysis of 587 of the donors excluded seventeen rarely observed V segments, including chromosome 9 orphons, because counts were too low. The cohort was sequenced for TCR beta chains only, and without alpha or paired-chain data the features that could be detected were limited. Presence/absence analyses assumed roughly uniform sequencing depth across donors, an assumption that may not hold. In a later analysis, most CMV-associated TCR beta chains were found to appear HLA-restricted, with HLA associations seemingly driven largely by CMV exposure. Several of the top co-occurrence clusters appeared to be linked to parvovirus B19, influenza, CMV and Epstein-Barr virus, according to a later analysis.

The cohort comprised some 680 healthy bone marrow donors. All cohort members were sampled while nominally healthy, although unrecorded immune exposures were likely present. The donor tested CMV seropositive and was one of the 289 seropositive cohort members. A peripheral blood sample was collected from each donor, and TCR beta sequencing was performed on peripheral blood mononuclear cells. The Qiagen DNeasy Blood Extraction Kit was used to extract genomic DNA from the blood cell samples. V and J lose 4 bases and 3 bases, and a span of 13 bases separates them. The CDR3, cysteine through phenylalanine, is 14 amino acids long. Only the CDR3 DNA is retained, 42 bases long and in frame from the first base. Taken from the germline V gene, the CDR1 and CDR2 loops are SGHDT and YYEEEE. Library prep was done by the immunoSEQ multiplex PCR assay. For the multiplex PCR, a mixture combining 60 forward primers for TCR Vbeta segments and 13 reverse primers for TCR Jbeta segments was used. A multiplex PCR assay on genomic DNA amplified the CDR3 region of rearranged TCR beta genes. The amplified TCR beta libraries were sequenced on the Illumina HiSeq System as 87-base-pair reads. Per the authors' processing: In a later analysis, 70 million to 95 million unique TCR beta chains were counted across the 500 to 850 repertoires, and roughly 11 million of these chains were shared by at least two donors. To remove PCR and sequencing errors, raw reads were error-corrected and collapsed into unique sequences using a nearest-neighbor algorithm that merged closely related sequences. V, D and J gene segments were assigned by aligning CDR3 sequences to IMGT reference sequences. For a sequence to be retained, a match of at least six nucleotides to both a V gene segment and a J gene segment was required. Rearrangements were classified as productive when the CDR3 lacked stop codons and remained in frame with V and J, and all other rearrangements were classified as non-productive. Following IMGT convention, CDR3 was defined as the stretch from the second conserved V-encoded cysteine up to the conserved J-encoded phenylalanine. The earlier analysis of more than 450 of the donors excluded sequences that lacked an unambiguous match to a single V gene segment. In an earlier analysis of 587 of the donors, a V segment was called functional when productive rearrangements were above 56.7%, and segregating when the standard deviation between donors exceeded 5%. A statistical classification framework was developed to diagnose cytomegalovirus status using the catalog of TCR beta chain sequences. V and J gene assignment, in a later analysis, came from comparing TCR nucleotide sequences with IMGT/GENE-DB human TR gene sequences. Using the TCRdist pipeline, a later analysis assigned CDR3 sequences along with most-parsimonious VDJ recombination scenarios. In a later analysis, each TCR beta chain was defined by its CDR3 amino acid sequence together with its V-gene family, and reads lacking a unique V-gene family were excluded. A later analysis removed nearly 600 highly shared, low-generation-probability nucleotide sequences to deal with suspected cross-contamination and a sequencing artifact. For each public chain, a later analysis derived a clonal expansion index from normalized ranks of inferred template counts within each repertoire. Generation probabilities in a later analysis came from a VDJ recombination model fitted to out-of-frame rearrangements, and those results were checked against IGoR. In a later analysis, hypergeometric tests were used to score TCR-TCR, TCR-HLA and TCR-CMV co-occurrence, with a repertoire-size bias correction applied to TCR pairs. In a later analysis, false discovery rates were estimated by permuting HLA or CMV assignments 20 times. A later analysis grouped co-occurring TCRs with DBSCAN, adding TCRdist sequence similarity when clustering within HLA-allele-positive subsets. Co-occurrence clustering excluded repertoires with fewer than 30,000 or more than 120,000 public chains, plus five with anomalous nucleotide sharing. This is the immuneACCESS table as TCRdb keeps it, with only in-frame sequences that have V and J called. A part of the clones is gone; compared with another copy, unresolved V genes explain less than half, and the rest is unexplained. V, J and clone size reflect that table, while D and trimming were determined from the DNA. This sample gives around 120,000 clones in total; about 80% of them show up just once. The ten largest clones represent less than 3% of the sample.

In the case of this clone: Its binding antigen is unknown. Base quality data are lacking; no much larger clone is found one base away.

Recombination connected TRBV5-6 to TRBJ1-2; a tentative D call is TRBD1 (6 bases match). The sequence was collected from a middle-aged woman in good health and CMV-seropositive. The sequenced sample was PBMCs. The DNA sequence is TGTGCCAGCAGCAACCGGGACACGCACTATGGCTACACCTTC. It is translated as CASSNRDTHYGYTF. Outside the CDR3, residues come from the reference TRBV5-6 and TRBJ1-2 proteins, so the full variable domain is: DAGVTQSPTHLIKTRGQQVTLRCSPKSGHDTVSWYQQALGQGPQFIFQYYEEEERQRGNFPDRFSGHQFPNYSSELNVNALLLGDSALYLCASSNRDTHYGYTFGSGTRLTVV.